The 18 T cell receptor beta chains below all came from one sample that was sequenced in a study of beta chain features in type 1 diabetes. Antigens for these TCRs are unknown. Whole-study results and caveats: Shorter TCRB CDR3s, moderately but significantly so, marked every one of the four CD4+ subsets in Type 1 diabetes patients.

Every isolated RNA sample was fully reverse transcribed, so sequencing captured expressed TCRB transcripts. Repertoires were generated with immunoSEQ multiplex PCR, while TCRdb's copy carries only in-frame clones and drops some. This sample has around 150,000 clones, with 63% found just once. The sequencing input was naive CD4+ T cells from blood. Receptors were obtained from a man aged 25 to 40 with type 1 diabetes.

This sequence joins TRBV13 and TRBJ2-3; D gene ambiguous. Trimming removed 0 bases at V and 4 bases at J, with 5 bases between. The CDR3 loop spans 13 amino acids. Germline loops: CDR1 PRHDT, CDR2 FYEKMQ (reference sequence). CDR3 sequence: CASSLGRPDTQYF. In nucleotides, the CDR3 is TGTGCCAGCAGCTTAGGTCGCCCAGATACGCAGTATTTT.

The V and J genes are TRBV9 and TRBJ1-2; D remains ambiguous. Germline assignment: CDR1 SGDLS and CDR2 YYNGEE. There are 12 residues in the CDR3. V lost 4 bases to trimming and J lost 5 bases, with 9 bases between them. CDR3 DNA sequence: TGTGCCAGCAGCTCCCAGGTTTATGGCTACACCTTC. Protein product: CASSSQVYGYTF.

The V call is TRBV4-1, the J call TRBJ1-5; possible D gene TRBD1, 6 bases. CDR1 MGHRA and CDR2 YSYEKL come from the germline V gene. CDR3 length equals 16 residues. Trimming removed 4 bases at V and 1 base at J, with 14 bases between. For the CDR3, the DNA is TGCGCCAGCAGCCTGGAGCCGGGGGCGAGCAATCAGCCCCAGCATTTT. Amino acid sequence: CASSLEPGASNQPQHF.

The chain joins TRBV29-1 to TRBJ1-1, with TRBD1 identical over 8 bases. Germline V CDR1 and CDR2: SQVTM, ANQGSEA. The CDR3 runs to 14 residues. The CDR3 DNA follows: TGCAGAGTGACAGGGGTCGAGGTGAACACTGAAGCTTTCTTT. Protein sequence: CRVTGVEVNTEAFF.

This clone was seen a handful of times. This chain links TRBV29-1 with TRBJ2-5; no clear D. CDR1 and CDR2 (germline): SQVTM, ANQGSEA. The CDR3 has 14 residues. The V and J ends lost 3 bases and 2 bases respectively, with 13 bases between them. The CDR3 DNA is TGCAGCGTTGAGATCTGGGCAGCACAAGAGACCCAGTACTTC. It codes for CSVEIWAAQETQYF.

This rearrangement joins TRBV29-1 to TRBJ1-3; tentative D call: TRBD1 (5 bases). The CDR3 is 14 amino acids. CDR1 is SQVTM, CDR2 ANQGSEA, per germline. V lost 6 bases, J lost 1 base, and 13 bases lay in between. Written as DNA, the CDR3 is TGCAGCGTCGTCGGACACTTATCTGGAAACACCATATATTTT. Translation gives CSVVGHLSGNTIYF.

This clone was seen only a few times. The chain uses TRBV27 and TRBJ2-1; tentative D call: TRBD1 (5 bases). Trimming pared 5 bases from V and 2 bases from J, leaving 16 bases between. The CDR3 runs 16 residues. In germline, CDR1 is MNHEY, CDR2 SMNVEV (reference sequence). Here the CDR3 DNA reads TGTGCCAGCAGTACCGTTGGACAACGGGCCTACAATGAGCAGTTCTTC. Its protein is CASSTVGQRAYNEQFF.

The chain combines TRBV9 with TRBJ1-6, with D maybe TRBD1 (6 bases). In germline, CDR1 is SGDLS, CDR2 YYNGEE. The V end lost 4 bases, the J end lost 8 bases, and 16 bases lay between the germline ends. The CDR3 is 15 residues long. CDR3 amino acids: CASSRNVRGDSPLHF. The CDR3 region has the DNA TGTGCCAGCAGCCGAAATGTGAGGGGGGATTCACCCCTCCACTTT.

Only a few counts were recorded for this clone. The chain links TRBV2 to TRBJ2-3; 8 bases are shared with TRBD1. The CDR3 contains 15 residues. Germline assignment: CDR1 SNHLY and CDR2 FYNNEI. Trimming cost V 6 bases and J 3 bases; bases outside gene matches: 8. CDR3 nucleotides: TGTGCCAGCAGATGGACAGGGCTTGCGACAGATACGCAGTATTTT. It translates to CASRWTGLATDTQYF.

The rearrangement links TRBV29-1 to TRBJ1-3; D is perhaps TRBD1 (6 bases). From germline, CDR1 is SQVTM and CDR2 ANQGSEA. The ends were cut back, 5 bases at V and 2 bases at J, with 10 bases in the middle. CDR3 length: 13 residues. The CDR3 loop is CSVLRTAGNTIYF. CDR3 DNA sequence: TGCAGCGTTCTTCGGACAGCTGGAAACACCATATATTTT. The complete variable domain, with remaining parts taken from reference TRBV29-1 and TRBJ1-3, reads SAVISQKPSRDICQRGTSLTIQCQVDSQVTMMFWYRQQPGQSLTLIATANQGSEATYESGFVIDKFPISRPNLTFSTLTVSNMSPEDSSIYLCSVLRTAGNTIYFGEGSWLTVV.

The chain's CDR3 is CASSVANPVDTNEQFF. The CDR3 bases are TGTGCCAGCAGCGTAGCTAATCCCGTGGACACGAATGAGCAGTTCTTC. The J gene is TRBJ2-1, the V gene TRBV9; tentatively, D is TRBD1 (5 bases). The V gene lost 0 bases and the J gene lost 7 bases, with 17 bases spanning the gap. The CDR3 runs 16 residues. Germline CDR1 SGDLS, CDR2 YYNGEE.

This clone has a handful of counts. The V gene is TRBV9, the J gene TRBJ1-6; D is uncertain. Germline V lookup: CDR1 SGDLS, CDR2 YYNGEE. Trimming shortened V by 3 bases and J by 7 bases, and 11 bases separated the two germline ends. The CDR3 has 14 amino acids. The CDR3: CASSGELTNSPLHF. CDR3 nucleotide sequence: TGTGCCAGCAGCGGCGAACTGACAAATTCACCCCTCCACTTT.

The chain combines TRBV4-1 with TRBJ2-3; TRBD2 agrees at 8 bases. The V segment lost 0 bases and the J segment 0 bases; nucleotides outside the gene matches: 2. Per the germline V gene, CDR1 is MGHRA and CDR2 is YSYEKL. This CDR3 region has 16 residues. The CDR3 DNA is TGCGCCAGCAGCCAAGAATCTAGCGGGAGCACAGATACGCAGTATTTT. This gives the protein CASSQESSGSTDTQYF.

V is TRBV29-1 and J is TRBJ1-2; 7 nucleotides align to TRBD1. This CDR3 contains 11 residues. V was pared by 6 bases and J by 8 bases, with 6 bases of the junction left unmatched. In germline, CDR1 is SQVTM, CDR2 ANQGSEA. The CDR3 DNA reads TGCAGCGTACAGGGGACTAAAGGCTACACCTTC. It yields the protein CSVQGTKGYTF. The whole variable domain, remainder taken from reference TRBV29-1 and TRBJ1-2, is SAVISQKPSRDICQRGTSLTIQCQVDSQVTMMFWYRQQPGQSLTLIATANQGSEATYESGFVIDKFPISRPNLTFSTLTVSNMSPEDSSIYLCSVQGTKGYTFGSGTRLTVV.

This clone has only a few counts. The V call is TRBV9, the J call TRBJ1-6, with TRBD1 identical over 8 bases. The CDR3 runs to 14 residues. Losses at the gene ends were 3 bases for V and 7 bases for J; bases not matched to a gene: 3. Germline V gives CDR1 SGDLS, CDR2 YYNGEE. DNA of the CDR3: TGTGCCAGCAGCGGACAGGGGAGAAATTCACCCCTCCACTTT. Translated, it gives CASSGQGRNSPLHF.

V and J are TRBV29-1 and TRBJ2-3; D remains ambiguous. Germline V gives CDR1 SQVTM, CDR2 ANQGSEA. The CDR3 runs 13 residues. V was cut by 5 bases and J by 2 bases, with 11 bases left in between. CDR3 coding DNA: TGCAGCGTTCAAGGGCGCCTCACAGATACGCAGTATTTT. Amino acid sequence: CSVQGRLTDTQYF.

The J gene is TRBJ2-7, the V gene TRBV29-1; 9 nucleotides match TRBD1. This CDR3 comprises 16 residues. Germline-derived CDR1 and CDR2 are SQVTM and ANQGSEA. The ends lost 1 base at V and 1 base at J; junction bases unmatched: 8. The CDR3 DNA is TGCAGCGTTGAAGGTTTTGACAGGGGGGTATCCTACGAGCAGTACTTC. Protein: CSVEGFDRGVSYEQYF.

This CDR3 is CASSERGIEETQYF. CDR3 in DNA: TGTGCCAGCAGTGAAAGAGGTATCGAGGAGACCCAGTACTTC. This chain links TRBV6-1 with TRBJ2-5; D is unresolved. This CDR3 comprises 14 residues. From germline, CDR1 is MNHNS and CDR2 SASEGT. V lost 2 bases to trimming and J lost 5 bases, with 12 bases between them.